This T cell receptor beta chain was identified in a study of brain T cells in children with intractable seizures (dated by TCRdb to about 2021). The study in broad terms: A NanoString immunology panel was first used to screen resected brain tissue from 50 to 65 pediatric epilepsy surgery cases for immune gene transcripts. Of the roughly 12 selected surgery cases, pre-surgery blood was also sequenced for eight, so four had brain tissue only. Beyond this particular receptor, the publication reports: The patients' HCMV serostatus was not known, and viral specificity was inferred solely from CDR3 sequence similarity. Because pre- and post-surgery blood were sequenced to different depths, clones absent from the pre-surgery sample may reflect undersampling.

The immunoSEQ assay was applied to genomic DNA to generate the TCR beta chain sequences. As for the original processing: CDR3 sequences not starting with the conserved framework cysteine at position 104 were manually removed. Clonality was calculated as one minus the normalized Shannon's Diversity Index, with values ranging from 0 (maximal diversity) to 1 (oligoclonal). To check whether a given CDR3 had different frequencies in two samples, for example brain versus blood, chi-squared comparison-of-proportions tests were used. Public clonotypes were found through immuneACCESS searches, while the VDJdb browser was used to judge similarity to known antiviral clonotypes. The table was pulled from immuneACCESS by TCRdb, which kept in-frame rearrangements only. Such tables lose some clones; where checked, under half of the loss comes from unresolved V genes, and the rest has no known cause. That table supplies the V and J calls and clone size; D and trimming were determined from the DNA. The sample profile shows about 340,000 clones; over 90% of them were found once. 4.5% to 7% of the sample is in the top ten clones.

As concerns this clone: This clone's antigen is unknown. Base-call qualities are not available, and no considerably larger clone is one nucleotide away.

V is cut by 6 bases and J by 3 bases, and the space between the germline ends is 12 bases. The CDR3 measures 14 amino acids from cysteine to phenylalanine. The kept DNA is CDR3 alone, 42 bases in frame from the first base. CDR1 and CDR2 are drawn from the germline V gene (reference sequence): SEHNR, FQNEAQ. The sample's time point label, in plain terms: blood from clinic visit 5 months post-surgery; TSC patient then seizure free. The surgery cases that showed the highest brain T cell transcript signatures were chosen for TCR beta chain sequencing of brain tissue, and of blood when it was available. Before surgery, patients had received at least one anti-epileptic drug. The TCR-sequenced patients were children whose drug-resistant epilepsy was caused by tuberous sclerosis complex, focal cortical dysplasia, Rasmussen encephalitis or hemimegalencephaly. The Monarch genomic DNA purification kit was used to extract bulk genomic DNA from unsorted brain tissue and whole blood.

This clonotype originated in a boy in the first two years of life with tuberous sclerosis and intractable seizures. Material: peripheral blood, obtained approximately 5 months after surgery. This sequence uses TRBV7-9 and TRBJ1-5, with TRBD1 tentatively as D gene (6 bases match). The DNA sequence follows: TGTGCCAGCAGTCAGGACAGACCCAATCAGCCCCAGCATTTT. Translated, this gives CASSQDRPNQPQHF.